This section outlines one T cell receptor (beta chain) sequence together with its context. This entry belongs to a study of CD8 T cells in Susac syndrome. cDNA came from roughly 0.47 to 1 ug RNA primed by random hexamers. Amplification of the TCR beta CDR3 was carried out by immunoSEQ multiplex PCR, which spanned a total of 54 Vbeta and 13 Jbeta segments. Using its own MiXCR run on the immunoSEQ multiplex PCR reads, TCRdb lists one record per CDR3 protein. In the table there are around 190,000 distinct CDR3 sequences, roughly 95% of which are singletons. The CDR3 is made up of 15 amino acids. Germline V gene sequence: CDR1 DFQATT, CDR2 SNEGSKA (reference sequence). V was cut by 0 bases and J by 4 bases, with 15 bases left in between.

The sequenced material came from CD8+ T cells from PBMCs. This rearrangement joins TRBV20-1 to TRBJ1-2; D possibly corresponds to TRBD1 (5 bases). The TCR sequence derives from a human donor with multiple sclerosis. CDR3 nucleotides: TGCAGTGCTAGAGATCGACAGACACCGGGCTATGGCTACACCTTC. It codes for CSARDRQTPGYGYTF.